The 18 T cell receptor beta chains given below trace back to one sample, sequenced in a study of T cells in women clearing cervical HPV infection. Profiled with immunoSEQ multiplex PCR; TCRdb holds only in-frame clones, not every one. Its table lists 20,000 to 30,000 clones. Material: blood buffy coat. Receptors originate from a woman aged 18 to 75 with a cervical HPV16 infection that either progressed to CIN3+ or cleared (not recorded which).

This CDR3 is CSARPSSGGKDEQYF. The CDR3 bases that were read are TGCAGTGCTAGACCCAGCTCTGGCGGGAAGGACGAG. This chain uses TRBV20-1 with TRBJ2-7; D may be TRBD2 (6 bases). The sequence runs out 3 residues before the end of the CDR3; the remainder is reconstructed from the germline J gene. Between the trimmed V and J ends, which lost 2 bases and 5 bases, there was a span of 19 bases. The germline V gene encodes CDR1 DFQATT and CDR2 SNEGSKA (reference sequence). This CDR3 spans 15 amino acids.

As regards this clone: The sequenced fragment ends 3 residues before the CDR3 boundary, so the rest is inferred from the germline J gene. The chain combines TRBV4-2 with TRBJ1-5, with D tentatively TRBD1 (6 bases). The CDR3 sequence is 17 residues long. Per the germline V gene, CDR1 is LGHNA and CDR2 is YNFKEQ. V lost 4 bases and J lost 6, with 22 bases in between. The CDR3 loop is CASSPQPNREASQPQHF. The DNA read from the CDR3 is TGTGCCAGCAGCCCACAACCCAACAGGGAGGCGAGTCAGCCC.

Points on this clone: Read data end 3 residues before the CDR3 end; the end is taken from the germline J gene. The chain couples TRBV7-2 to TRBJ2-1; D call uncertain. V was cut by 7 bases and J by 0 bases, with 7 bases left in between. Per germline, CDR1 SGHTA and CDR2 FQGNSA. CDR3 length: 13 residues. The CDR3 bases that were read are TGTGCCAGCACCTCTAGCTCCTACAATGAG. Its protein is CASTSSSYNE. The entire CDR3 protein reads CASTSSSYNEQFF.

Of note for this clone: Read data end 3 residues before the CDR3 end; the end is taken from the germline J gene. V and J are TRBV5-6 and TRBJ2-7; 7 bases fit TRBD1. Trimming took 4 bases from V and 2 from J; bases not matched to a gene: 6. Germline loops: CDR1 SGHDT, CDR2 YYEEEE. There are 14 residues in the CDR3. CDR3 bases read: TGTGCCAGCAGCGGCCGGGACAGAACCTACGAG. Amino acid sequence: CASSGRDRTYE. The whole CDR3 protein is CASSGRDRTYEQYF.

In regard to this clone: The read terminates 3 residues ahead of where the CDR3 ends, so the germline J gene completes it. V usage is TRBV20-1 and J usage is TRBJ1-2; D is possibly TRBD1 (5 bases). V lost 6 bases and J lost 4, with 12 bases in between. There are 12 residues in the CDR3. The germline V gene encodes CDR1 DFQATT and CDR2 SNEGSKA (reference sequence). Incomplete CDR3 DNA: TGCAGTGCCCCCCAGGGAACCTATGGC. Translation gives CSAPQGTYG. The whole CDR3 protein is CSAPQGTYGYTF.

Worth noting for this clone: The read gets to within 3 residues of the CDR3 end, and the germline J gene fills in the rest. V usage is TRBV20-1 and J usage is TRBJ1-2; TRBD1 agrees at 7 bases. The V and J ends lost 4 bases and 4 bases, in that order; junction bases with no gene match: 6. The CDR3 consists of 13 residues. Germline CDR1 is DFQATT and CDR2 is SNEGSKA (reference sequence). The CDR3 sequence is CSATGDRIYGYTF. Incomplete CDR3 DNA: TGCAGTGCTACGGGGGACAGAATCTATGGC.

Notes on this clone: The CDR3 extends 3 residues past the end of the read, so its final part is completed from the germline J gene. The chain joins TRBV5-6 to TRBJ2-7; D remains ambiguous. This CDR3 has 15 residues. In germline, CDR1 is SGHDT, CDR2 YYEEEE. V dropped 0 bases and J dropped 4 bases, with 14 bases sitting between them. The sequenced CDR3 bases are TGTGCCAGCAGCTTGGCTAGAACCTTCCTGTACGAG. It specifies CASSLARTFLYE. The whole CDR3 protein reads CASSLARTFLYEQYF.

For this clone: Read sequence stops 3 residues before the CDR3 end, and the germline J gene provides the missing end. The chain carries TRBV10-3 and TRBJ2-1, with D perhaps being TRBD1 or TRBD2 (5 bases each). The V end lost 6 bases, the J end lost 7 bases, and 16 bases lay between the germline ends. The CDR3 is made up of 14 amino acids. Germline V gives CDR1 ENHRY, CDR2 SYGVKD. The CDR3: CAISQGWERNEQFF. Incomplete CDR3 DNA: TGTGCCATCAGCCAGGGTTGGGAGAGGAATGAG.

On this clone itself: The sequenced fragment ends 3 residues before the CDR3 boundary, so the rest is inferred from the germline J gene. The V call is TRBV6-1, the J call TRBJ2-7; 8 bases are a match to TRBD1. V dropped 3 bases and J dropped 4; count of bases not matched to a gene: 8. This CDR3 has 15 residues. Germline-derived CDR1 and CDR2 are MNHNS and SASEGT. Here the CDR3 reads CASSEWGTGAYEQYF. CDR3 DNA (partial): TGTGCCAGCAGTGAGTGGGGGACAGGTGCGTACGAG.

Comments on this clone: The read gets to within 3 residues of the CDR3 end, and the germline J gene fills in the rest. This rearrangement joins TRBV7-3 to TRBJ2-3; D is perhaps TRBD2 (5 bases). The germline gives CDR1 SGHTA, CDR2 FQGTGA. CDR3 length: 15 residues. Trimming stripped 2 bases from V and 2 bases from J, with 11 bases between. The CDR3 sequence is CASSLSRAFTDTQYF. The sequenced part of the CDR3 DNA is TGTGCCAGCAGCTTATCGCGGGCCTTCACAGATACG.

Considering frequency, this clone is medium-sized. The read terminates 3 residues before the CDR3 end, so the remaining end is supplied by the germline J gene. This chain connects TRBV2 to TRBJ2-7; the match to TRBD1 covers 8 bases. Germline loops: CDR1 SNHLY, CDR2 FYNNEI. The CDR3 loop spans 14 amino acids. V lost 4 bases to trimming and J lost 4 bases; unmatched junction nucleotides: 6. The sequenced part of the CDR3 DNA is TGTGCCAGCAGTGGGACAGGGCTATTGTACGAG. It yields the protein CASSGTGLLYE. The whole CDR3 reads CASSGTGLLYEQYF.

Notes on this clone: Read coverage stops 3 residues before the CDR3 terminus; the germline J gene supplies the remainder. Additional DNA sequences in this sample encode the identical CDR3. The chain recombines TRBV19 with TRBJ1-3; unclear D gene. The CDR3 totals 12 residues. Germline V gene data show CDR1 as LNHDA and CDR2 as SQIVND (reference sequence). With 6 bases removed from V and 4 bases from J, the gap between germline ends came to 7 bases. CDR3 DNA (partial): TGTGCCAGTAGCCGTACAGGAAACACC. It is translated as CASSRTGNT. The whole CDR3 reads CASSRTGNTIYF.

As for this clone: The read ends 3 residues before the CDR3 terminus; that terminus is restored from the germline J gene. This chain joins TRBV7-2 and TRBJ2-7, with 11 positions matching TRBD1. The junction had 8 bases not matched to a gene; V was cut back by 6 bases and J by 4 bases. The CDR3 length is 15 residues. Per the germline V gene, CDR1 is SGHTA and CDR2 is FQGNSA. The CDR3 protein is CASSKAGTGGYEQYF. The CDR3 bases that were read are TGTGCCAGCAGTAAAGCCGGGACAGGGGGTTACGAG.

Comment on this clone: The CDR3 is cut off 3 residues early in the read; its end comes from the germline J gene. This chain joins TRBV7-9 and TRBJ2-2, with D unresolved. This CDR3 contains 13 residues. Germline values: CDR1 SEHNR, CDR2 FQNEAQ (reference sequence). CDR3 protein: CASSFLGYEKLFF. The CDR3 bases that were read are TGTGCCAGCAGCTTTTTAGGGTACGAAAAG. Based on the CDR3 plus reference TRBV7-9 and TRBJ2-2, the full variable domain is DTGVSQNPRHKITKRGQNVTFRCDPISEHNRLYWYRQTLGQGPEFLTYFQNEAQLEKSRLLSDRFSAERPKGSFSTLEIQRTEQGDSAMYLCASSFLGYEKLFFGEGSRLTVL.

For this clone: The CDR3 end lies 3 residues beyond the end of the read and is filled in from the germline J gene. This chain joins TRBV7-2 and TRBJ2-4; no reliable D call. V was pared by 8 bases and J by 0 bases, with 14 bases between. Germline V gene lookup returns CDR1 SGHTA and CDR2 FQGNSA. The CDR3 runs to 15 residues. Here the CDR3 reads CASQPRVEAKNIQYF. CDR3 bases read: TGTGCCAGCCAACCTCGGGTCGAAGCCAAAAACATT.

A word on this clone: The CDR3 end falls 3 residues outside the read, so it is completed with the germline J gene. The rearrangement uses TRBV7-2 and TRBJ2-2, with D possibly being TRBD1 (6 bases). CDR3 size: 15 residues. Germline values: CDR1 SGHTA, CDR2 FQGNSA. The CDR3 reads CASSLTRTDRSPLFF. CDR3 DNA, as far as it was read: TGTGCCAGCAGCTTAACCCGGACAGATCGCTCACCG.

The CDR3 region is CASSLAQGAGNTEAFF. CDR3 bases read: TGTGCCAGCAGCTTAGCGCAGGGGGCCGGGAACACTGAA. The chain couples TRBV7-2 to TRBJ1-1, with 8 positions matching TRBD1. The CDR3 extends 3 residues past the end of the read, so its final part is completed from the germline J gene. There are 16 residues in the CDR3. The V gene's germline CDR1 is SGHTA and CDR2 FQGNSA. Unmatched junction bases numbered 4, after V lost 0 bases and J lost 1 base.

A word on this clone: The CDR3 extends 3 residues past the end of the read, so its final part is completed from the germline J gene. The chain employs TRBV20-1 and TRBJ2-7; 7 bases agree with TRBD1. The V gene's germline CDR1 is DFQATT and CDR2 SNEGSKA (reference sequence). The CDR3 has 13 residues. V trimming: 5 bases; J trimming: 2 bases; junction bases outside the gene matches: 6. Partial CDR3 DNA: TGCAGTGCTGAGGACAGGACGGCCTACGAG. Encoded protein: CSAEDRTAYE. The CDR3 in full is CSAEDRTAYEQYF.